This T cell receptor beta chain is drawn from a study of cytomegalovirus exposure and HLA in healthy donors. For the study at large: The 95 million to 120 million unique TCR beta sequences, from about 180 million T cells, were found by an earlier analysis.

In the PCR, 60 Vbeta and 13 Jbeta primers were used. Assay used: immunoSEQ multiplex PCR; TCRdb lists only in-frame clones, some missing. The sample has some 140,000 clones, around 75% seen once. Study results and limitations: Later on, a genetic analysis was performed. It linked a missense variant in DCLRE1C with V- and J-gene trimming of TCR beta. Prior analysis indicated that the majority of TCR beta V segments exhibited productivity approximately 87% or approximately 30% of the time. Near-uniform donor sequencing depth was presumed by presence/absence analyses.

With regard to this clone: The target antigen is unknown.

The CDR3 runs 16 residues. Unmatched junction bases numbered 4, after V lost 3 bases and J lost 7 bases. The germline gives CDR1 MGHRA, CDR2 YSYEKL. This sequence originates from a man aged 25 to 45 in good health and CMV-seronegative. Sample: PBMCs. The rearrangement links TRBV4-1 to TRBJ2-2, with TRBD2 identical over 14 bases. The CDR3: CASSHRLAGGYGELFF. As DNA, the CDR3 is TGCGCCAGCAGCCACCGACTAGCGGGGGGGTACGGGGAGCTGTTTTTT.